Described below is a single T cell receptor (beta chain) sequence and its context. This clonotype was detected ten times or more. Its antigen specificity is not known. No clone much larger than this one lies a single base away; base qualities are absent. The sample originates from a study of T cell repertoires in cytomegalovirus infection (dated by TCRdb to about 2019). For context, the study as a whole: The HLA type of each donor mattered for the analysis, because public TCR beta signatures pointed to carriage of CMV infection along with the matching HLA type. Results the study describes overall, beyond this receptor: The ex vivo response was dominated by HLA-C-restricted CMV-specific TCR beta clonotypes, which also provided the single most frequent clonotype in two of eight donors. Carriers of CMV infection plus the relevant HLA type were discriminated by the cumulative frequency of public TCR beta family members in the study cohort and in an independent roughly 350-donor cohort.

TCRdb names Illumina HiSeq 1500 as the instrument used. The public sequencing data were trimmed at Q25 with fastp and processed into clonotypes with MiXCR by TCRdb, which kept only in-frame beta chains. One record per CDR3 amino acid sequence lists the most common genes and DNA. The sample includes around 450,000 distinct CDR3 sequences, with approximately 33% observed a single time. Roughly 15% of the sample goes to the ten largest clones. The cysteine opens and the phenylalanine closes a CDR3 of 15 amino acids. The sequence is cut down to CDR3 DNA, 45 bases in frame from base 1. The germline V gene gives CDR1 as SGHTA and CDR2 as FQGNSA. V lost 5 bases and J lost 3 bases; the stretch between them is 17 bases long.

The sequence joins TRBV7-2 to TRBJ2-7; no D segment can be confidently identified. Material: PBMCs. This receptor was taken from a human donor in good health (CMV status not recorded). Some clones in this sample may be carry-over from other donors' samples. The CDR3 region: CASSESRVAGYEQYF. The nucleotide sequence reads TGTGCCAGCAGCGAAAGTCGGGTCGCTGGCTACGAGCAGTACTTC. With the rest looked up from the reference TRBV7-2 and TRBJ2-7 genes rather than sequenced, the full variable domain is GAGVSQSPSNKVTEKGKDVELRCDPISGHTALYWYRQSLGQGLEFLIYFQGNSAPDKSGLPSDRFSAERTGGSVSTLTIQRTQQEDSAVYLCASSESRVAGYEQYFGPGTRLTVT.